The rows below give T cell receptor beta chains drawn from one sample of a study of blood T cell repertoires in COVID-19. Data came from immunoSEQ multiplex PCR; TCRdb stores just in-frame clones and leaves some out. The sample holds fewer than 400,000 clones; 85% are singletons and the top ten take 1.5% to 2%. Sequenced: PBMCs or T cells enriched from blood (not recorded which). The source is a woman aged 30 to 39 who had been exposed to COVID-19. CDR3s include the opening cysteine and the closing phenylalanine or tryptophan. The order of the fields is V gene, clone size, J gene, D gene, CDR3 protein, CDR3 DNA. A D gene is named only where the DNA matches it firmly. Part of the rows lack a size; the others show once, few, many or a class for expanded clones.

TRBV29-1	NA	TRBJ2-4	NA	CSVPYAGKNIQYF	TGCAGCGTTCCCTATGCGGGCAAAAACATTCAGTACTTC
TRBV2	NA	TRBJ2-1	NA	CASSTQGDNEQFF	TGTGCCAGCAGTACACAGGGCGACAATGAGCAGTTCTTC
TRBV28	NA	TRBJ1-2	NA	CASRSVGRNYGYTF	TGTGCCAGCAGGTCGGTGGGCCGGAACTATGGCTACACCTTC
TRBV6-5	NA	TRBJ2-2	NA	CASSPAVVNTGELFF	TGTGCCAGCAGCCCAGCGGTGGTGAACACCGGGGAGCTGTTTTTT
TRBV7-9	medium-sized	TRBJ1-2	TRBD1	CASSIGTGVYGYTF	TGTGCCAGCAGCATCGGGACAGGCGTATATGGCTACACCTTC
TRBV6-1	NA	TRBJ2-7	NA	CASSEDLGGASF	TGTGCCAGCAGTGAAGATCTGGGTGGGGCCTCTTTC
TRBV28	NA	TRBJ1-6	NA	CASSLGANNSPLHF	TGTGCCAGCAGTTTAGGGGCGAATAATTCACCCCTCCACTTT
TRBV5-1	NA	TRBJ1-4	TRBD1	CASSLGGYNEKLFF	TGCGCCAGCAGCCTAGGGGGCTATAATGAAAAACTGTTTTTT
TRBV27	NA	TRBJ2-7	NA	CASSLLRGGGDYEQYF	TGTGCCAGCAGTTTATTGCGCGGGGGCGGTGATTACGAGCAGTACTTC
TRBV19	NA	TRBJ2-3	TRBD1	CASRTRQGGSTDTQYF	TGTGCCAGTAGAACTAGACAGGGTGGGAGCACAGATACGCAGTATTTT
TRBV4-1	NA	TRBJ1-6	NA	CASSQVRGWESPLHF	TGCGCCAGCAGCCAAGTGAGGGGGTGGGAGTCACCCCTCCACTTT
TRBV6-1	NA	TRBJ2-1	NA	CASSEVPGNEQFF	TGTGCCAGCAGTGAAGTGCCCGGGAATGAGCAGTTCTTC
TRBV9	once	TRBJ2-7	NA	CASRTDSSYEQYF	TGTGCCAGCAGAACGGACAGCTCCTACGAGCAGTACTTC
TRBV4-2	medium-sized	TRBJ2-7	TRBD1	CASSQDPTGGYEQYF	TGTGCCAGCAGCCAAGATCCGACAGGGGGCTACGAGCAGTACTTC
TRBV5-8	NA	TRBJ1-2	TRBD1	CASSMRDRGRMDYGYTF	TGTGCCAGCAGCATGAGGGACAGGGGAAGGATGGACTATGGCTACACCTTC
TRBV10-3	NA	TRBJ2-7	TRBD2	CAISGILAGVSEQYF	TGTGCCATCAGTGGCATTCTAGCGGGAGTCTCCGAGCAGTACTTC
TRBV5-4	once	TRBJ2-1	TRBD2	CASSLFLAGVNEQFF	TGTGCCAGCAGCTTGTTCCTAGCGGGAGTGAATGAGCAGTTCTTC
TRBV7-2	NA	TRBJ2-1	NA	CASSLPRGGPEQFF	TGTGCCAGCAGCTTACCGAGGGGGGGTCCGGAGCAGTTCTTC
TRBV19	NA	TRBJ1-5	NA	CASTGRGSNQPQHF	TGTGCCAGTACTGGGAGAGGTAGCAATCAGCCCCAGCATTTT
TRBV25-1	NA	TRBJ1-5	TRBD1	CASSPGQGAQPQHF	TGTGCCAGCAGCCCCGGACAGGGGGCACAGCCCCAGCATTTT
TRBV2	NA	TRBJ1-2	NA	CASTLELRINYGYTF	TGTGCCAGCACTCTAGAATTACGGATTAACTATGGCTACACCTTC
TRBV3-1/TRBV3-2	NA	TRBJ1-3	NA	CASSQDERLSSSGNTIYF	TGTGCCAGCAGCCAAGATGAAAGACTGTCAAGCTCTGGAAACACCATATATTTT
TRBV7-9	few	TRBJ2-1	TRBD1	CASTLDRGGDEQFF	TGTGCCAGCACCCTGGACAGGGGTGGTGATGAGCAGTTCTTC